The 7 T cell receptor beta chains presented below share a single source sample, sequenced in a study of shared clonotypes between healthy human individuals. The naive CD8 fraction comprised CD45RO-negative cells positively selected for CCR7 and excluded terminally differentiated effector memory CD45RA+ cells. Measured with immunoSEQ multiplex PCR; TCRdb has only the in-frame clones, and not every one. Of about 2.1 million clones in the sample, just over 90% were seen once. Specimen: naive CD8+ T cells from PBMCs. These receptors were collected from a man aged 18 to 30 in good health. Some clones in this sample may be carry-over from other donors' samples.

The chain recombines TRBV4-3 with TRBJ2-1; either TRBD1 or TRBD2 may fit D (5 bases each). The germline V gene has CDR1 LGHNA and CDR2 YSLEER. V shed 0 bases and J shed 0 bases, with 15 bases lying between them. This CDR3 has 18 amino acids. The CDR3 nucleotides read TGCGCCAGCAGCCAAGATCATATGGCAGGGAGCTCCTACAATGAGCAGTTCTTC. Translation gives CASSQDHMAGSSYNEQFF.

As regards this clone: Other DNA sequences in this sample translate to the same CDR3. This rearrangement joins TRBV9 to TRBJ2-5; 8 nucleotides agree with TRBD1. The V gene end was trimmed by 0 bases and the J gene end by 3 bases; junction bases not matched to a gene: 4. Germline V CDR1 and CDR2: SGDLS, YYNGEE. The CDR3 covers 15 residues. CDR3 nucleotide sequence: TGTGCCAGCAGCGTAGCGGGGACAGGTAAAGAGACCCAGTACTTC. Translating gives CASSVAGTGKETQYF.

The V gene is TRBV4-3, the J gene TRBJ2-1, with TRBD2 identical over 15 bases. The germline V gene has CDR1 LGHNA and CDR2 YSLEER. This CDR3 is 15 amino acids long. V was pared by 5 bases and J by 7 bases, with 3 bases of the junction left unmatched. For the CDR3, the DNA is TGCGCCAGCAGCTATGGACTAGCGGGAGGGAATGAGCAGTTCTTC. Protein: CASSYGLAGGNEQFF.

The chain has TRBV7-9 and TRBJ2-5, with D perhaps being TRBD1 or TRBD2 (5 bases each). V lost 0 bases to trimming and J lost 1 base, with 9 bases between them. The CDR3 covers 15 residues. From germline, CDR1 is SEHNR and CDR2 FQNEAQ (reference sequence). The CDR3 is CASSLATRGQETQYF. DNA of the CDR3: TGTGCCAGCAGCTTAGCTACGAGGGGCCAAGAGACCCAGTACTTC.

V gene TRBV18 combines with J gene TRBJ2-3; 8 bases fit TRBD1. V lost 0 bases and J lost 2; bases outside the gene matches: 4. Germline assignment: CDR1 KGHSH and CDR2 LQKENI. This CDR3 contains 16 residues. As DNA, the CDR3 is TGTGCCAGCTCACCACCGGACAGGGTCCACACAGATACGCAGTATTTT. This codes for CASSPPDRVHTDTQYF.

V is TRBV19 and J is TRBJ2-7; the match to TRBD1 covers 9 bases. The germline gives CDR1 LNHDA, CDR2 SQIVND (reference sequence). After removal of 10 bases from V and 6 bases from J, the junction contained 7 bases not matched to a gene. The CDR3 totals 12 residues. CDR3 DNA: TGTGCCACTCGGACAGGGGTTGGCGAGCAGTACTTC. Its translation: CATRTGVGEQYF.

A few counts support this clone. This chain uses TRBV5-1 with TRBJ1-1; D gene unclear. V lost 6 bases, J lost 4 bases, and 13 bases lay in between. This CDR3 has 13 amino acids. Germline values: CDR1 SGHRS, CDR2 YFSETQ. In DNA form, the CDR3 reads TGCGCCAGCAACCCGGACGGGGTCACTGAAGCTTTCTTT. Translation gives CASNPDGVTEAFF. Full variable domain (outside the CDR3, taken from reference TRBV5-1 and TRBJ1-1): KAGVTQTPRYLIKTRGQQVTLSCSPISGHRSVSWYQQTPGQGLQFLFEYFSETQRNKGNFPGRFSGRQFSNSRSEMNVSTLELGDSALYLCASNPDGVTEAFFGQGTRLTVV.